These 12 T cell receptor beta chains were sequenced from one sample in a study of glioma-infiltrating T cells. The iRepertoire nested amplicon-rescue multiplex PCR amplified TCR alpha and beta CDR3s from RNA. Using its own MiXCR run on the multiplex PCR reads, TCRdb lists one record per CDR3 protein. The repertoire holds fewer than 500,000 distinct CDR3 sequences, with roughly two fifths as singletons. Sequenced: glioma tissue, nonneoplastic brain tissue, or PBMCs (not recorded which). The receptors shown here come from a human donor with low-grade glioma or glioblastoma, undergoing nonglioma brain surgery, or in good health (not recorded which).

This clonotype was found a few times. CDR3 loop: CASSLRGSSRLAKNIQYF. The CDR3 DNA reads TGTGCCAGCAGTTTAAGGGGATCGTCTAGGCTAGCCAAAAACATTCAGTACTTC. The chain has TRBV27 and TRBJ2-4; weak D call: TRBD1 (5 bases). Per the germline V gene, CDR1 is MNHEY and CDR2 is SMNVEV (reference sequence). CDR3 length: 18 residues. V lost 2 bases and J 0 bases, leaving 17 bases between the germline ends.

This clonotype has ten or more counts. V gene TRBV28 combines with J gene TRBJ1-1; tentative D call: TRBD1 (5 bases). The V gene's germline CDR1 is MDHEN and CDR2 SYDVKM. CDR3 length: 14 residues. V lost 2 bases and J lost 3, with 10 bases in between. CDR3 protein: CASSLGGRYTEAFF. The CDR3 bases are TGTGCCAGCAGTTTAGGGGGTCGTTACACTGAAGCTTTCTTT.

In its sample, this clonotype was seen a few times. The J gene is TRBJ2-2, the V gene TRBV4-1, with a possible D match to TRBD1 (6 bases). The ends were cut back, 10 bases at V and 5 bases at J, with 20 bases in the middle. CDR1 is MGHRA, CDR2 YSYEKL, per germline. CDR3 length equals 15 residues. CDR3 protein: CATSAGQTRTGELFF. CDR3 bases: TGCGCCACCTCGGCCGGACAGACCAGGACCGGGGAGCTGTTTTTT.

The chain employs TRBV12-3 or TRBV12-4 and TRBJ2-5; D is possibly TRBD1 (6 bases). The CDR3 loop spans 15 amino acids. Trimming took 5 bases from V and 2 from J, leaving 15 bases between them. CDR3 loop: CASSMNTGIQETQYF. CDR3 nucleotides: TGTGCCAGCAGTATGAATACAGGGATTCAAGAGACCCAGTACTTC.

This clonotype showed up just a few times. The rearrangement joins TRBV28 to TRBJ1-2; perhaps TRBD1 as D (6 bases). Trimming cost V 7 bases and J 7 bases, with 22 bases left between them. From germline, CDR1 is MDHEN and CDR2 SYDVKM. The CDR3 is made up of 15 amino acids. The DNA for the CDR3 is TGTGCCAGCATCCGGAGGGGGGGGCCTTGGTTTGGCTACACCTTC. Protein sequence: CASIRRGGPWFGYTF.

V and J are TRBV4-1 and TRBJ1-1; D is unclear. V was cut by 3 bases and J by 0 bases, with 8 bases left in between. CDR1 is MGHRA and CDR2 is YSYEKL in the germline V gene. The CDR3 length is 14 residues. As DNA, the CDR3 is TGCGCCAGCAGCCAGTGGCTCATGAACACTGAAGCTTTCTTT. Its protein product is CASSQWLMNTEAFF.

This clonotype has only a few counts. V usage is TRBV11-3 and J usage is TRBJ2-5; D is possibly TRBD1 (5 bases). The CDR3 is made up of 12 amino acids. Germline CDR1 and CDR2: SGHNT and YENEEA. V lost 6 bases, J lost 1 base, and 6 bases lay in between. CDR3 amino acids: CASSQGQETQYF. As DNA, the CDR3 is TGTGCCAGCAGTCAGGGCCAAGAGACCCAGTACTTC.

The gene calls are TRBV24-1 and TRBJ2-1; 13 nucleotides match TRBD2. Germline lookup yields CDR1 KGHDR and CDR2 SFDVKD. Losses at the gene ends were 2 bases for V and 6 bases for J; bases not matched to a gene: 6. The CDR3 has 17 amino acids. CDR3 sequence: CATSDWTSGSLSNEQFF. In DNA, the CDR3 is TGTGCCACCAGTGATTGGACTAGCGGGAGCCTGAGCAATGAGCAGTTCTTC.

This clonotype has a single count. Its ends do not fully match the called genes, so a read error is possible. The chain uses TRBV3-1 and TRBJ1-5; no firm D call. In germline, CDR1 is LGHDT, CDR2 YNNKEL (reference sequence). The CDR3 runs 13 residues. The CDR3 DNA sequence: TGTGCCAGCAGCCTGCGTAGCGATCAGCCCCAGCATTTT. Its protein product is CASSLRSDQPQHF.

Remarks on this clonotype: Given a much more abundant clone one base away, this may be a read error. The rearrangement links TRBV11-2 to TRBJ1-4; tentative D call: TRBD1 (5 bases). The CDR3 spans 17 residues. V was shortened by 6 bases and J by 4 bases, with 21 bases between the two germline ends. CDR1 is SGHAT, CDR2 FQNNGV, per germline. The CDR3 here is CASSRDGITSSNEKLFF. The CDR3 region has the DNA TGTGCCAGCAGTAGGGACGGCATAACCTCGAGTAATGAAAAACTGTTTTTT.

The V and J genes are TRBV5-1 and TRBJ2-1; 9 nucleotides match TRBD2. The CDR3 spans 14 residues. Per germline, CDR1 SGHRS and CDR2 YFSETQ. Trimming at V came to 9 bases and at J to 8 bases, leaving 12 bases not matched to a gene. CDR3 nucleotides: TGCGCCACCTCGTTCGATAGCGGGAGTGATGAGCAGTTCTTC. This sequence encodes CATSFDSGSDEQFF.

V usage is TRBV28 and J usage is TRBJ1-1, with D possibly TRBD1 on 5 matching bases. The CDR3 covers 15 residues. The V gene's germline CDR1 is MDHEN and CDR2 SYDVKM. Trimming left V 5 bases short and J 5 bases short, with 18 bases between. CDR3 nucleotide sequence: TGTGCCAGCAGTCCAAGGACCAAGACAGAGACTGAAGCTTTCTTT. As protein: CASSPRTKTETEAFF.